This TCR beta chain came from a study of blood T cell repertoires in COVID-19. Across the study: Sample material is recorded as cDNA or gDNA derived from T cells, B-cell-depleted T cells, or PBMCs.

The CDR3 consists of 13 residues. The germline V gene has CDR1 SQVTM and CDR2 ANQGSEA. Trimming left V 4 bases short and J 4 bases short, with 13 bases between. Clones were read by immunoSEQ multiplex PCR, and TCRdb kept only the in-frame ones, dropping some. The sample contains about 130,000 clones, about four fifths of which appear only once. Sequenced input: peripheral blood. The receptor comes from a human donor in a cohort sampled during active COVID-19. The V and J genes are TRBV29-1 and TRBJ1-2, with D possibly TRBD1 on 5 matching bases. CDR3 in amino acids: CSVGGVRGYGYTF. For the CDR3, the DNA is TGCAGCGTTGGGGGTGTTAGGGGCTATGGCTACACCTTC.